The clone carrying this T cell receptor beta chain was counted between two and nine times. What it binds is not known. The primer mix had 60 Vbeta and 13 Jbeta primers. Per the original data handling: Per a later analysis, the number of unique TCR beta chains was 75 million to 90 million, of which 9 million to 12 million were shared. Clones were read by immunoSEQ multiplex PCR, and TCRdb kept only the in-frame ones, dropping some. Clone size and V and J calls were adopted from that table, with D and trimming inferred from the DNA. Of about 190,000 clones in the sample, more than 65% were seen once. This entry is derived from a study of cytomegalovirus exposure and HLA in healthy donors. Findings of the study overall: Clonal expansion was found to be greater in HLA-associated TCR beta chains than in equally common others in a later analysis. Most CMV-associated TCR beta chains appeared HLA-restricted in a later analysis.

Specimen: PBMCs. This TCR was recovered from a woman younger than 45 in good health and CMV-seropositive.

CDR3 amino acids: CASSLGLAGVLEQFF. The CDR3 nucleotides are TGTGCCAGCAGTCTAGGACTAGCGGGAGTGCTAGAGCAGTTCTTC. The rearrangement links TRBV2 to TRBJ2-1; 13 bases line up with TRBD2. The germline gives CDR1 SNHLY, CDR2 FYNNEI. This CDR3 is built from 15 residues. Trimming took 5 bases from V and 10 from J; bases not matched to a gene: 8.